One sample yielded the 13 T cell receptor beta chains listed below, sequenced in a study of T cells in Graves' hyperthyroidism and ophthalmopathy. Researchers took RNA transcripts and amplified the TCR beta CDR3 regions from them. The HTBI primer set drove a first-round RT-PCR of the TCR CDR3. TCRdb itself ran the multiplex PCR reads through MiXCR, one entry per CDR3 protein. The sample carries approximately 590,000 distinct CDR3 sequences, around 14% recorded once. Sequencing used blood. All receptors derive from a woman between 25 and 40 years old with Graves' hyperthyroidism.

The table lists this clonotype with many counts. The chain links TRBV30 to TRBJ2-1; TRBD2 aligns across 8 bases. The CDR3 is 15 residues long. Germline V gene lookup returns CDR1 GTSNPN and CDR2 SVGIG (reference sequence). V gave up 0 bases and J gave up 4 bases; unmatched junction bases: 5. CDR3 DNA sequence: TGTGCCTGGAGTGTACTTACTAGCGGTTACAATGAGCAGTTCTTC. Its translation is CAWSVLTSGYNEQFF. The full variable domain, completed using reference TRBV30 and TRBJ2-1, is SQTIHQWPATLVQPVGSPLSLECTVEGTSNPNLYWYRQAAGRGLQLLFYSVGIGQISSEVPQNLSASRPQDRQFILSSKKLLLSDSGFYLCAWSVLTSGYNEQFFGPGTRLTVL.

This rearrangement joins TRBV7-9 to TRBJ1-1; D is perhaps TRBD1 (5 bases). Germline assignment: CDR1 SEHNR and CDR2 FQNEAQ (reference sequence). This CDR3 is built from 17 residues. V lost 4 bases, J lost 0 bases, and 18 bases lay in between. The CDR3 bases are TGTGCCAGCAGCTGGGGCGGTTTTTCAGTTATGAACACTGAAGCTTTCTTT. It is translated as CASSWGGFSVMNTEAFF.

This clonotype occurred many times. This chain uses TRBV3-1 with TRBJ2-1; TRBD2 matches 7 bases. CDR1 LGHDT and CDR2 YNNKEL come from the germline V gene (reference sequence). CDR3 length: 16 amino acids. Losses at the gene ends were 3 bases for V and 0 bases for J; bases not matched to a gene: 5. CDR3 DNA sequence: TGTGCCAGCAGCCACGGCGGGGGAAGCTCCTACAATGAGCAGTTCTTC. It encodes CASSHGGGSSYNEQFF.

This clonotype was detected ten times or more. For the CDR3, the DNA is TGCAGTGCTAGAACCACGCTCTCGAACACCGGGGAGCTGTTTTTT. Its translation: CSARTTLSNTGELFF. The V call is TRBV20-1, the J call TRBJ2-2; D call uncertain. The CDR3 consists of 15 residues. V was pared by 2 bases and J by 0 bases, with 10 bases between. CDR1 DFQATT and CDR2 SNEGSKA come from the germline V gene (reference sequence).

This clonotype came up many times. The rearrangement joins TRBV6-2 or TRBV6-3 to TRBJ2-3; weak D call: TRBD1 (6 bases). The CDR3 runs to 15 residues. Germline V lookup: CDR1 MNHEY, CDR2 SVGEGT. V was trimmed by 5 bases and J by 3 bases, leaving 15 bases between them. The CDR3 protein is CASSRRDIGTDTQYF. CDR3 bases: TGTGCCAGCAGTCGCCGGGACATCGGGACAGATACGCAGTATTTT.

The rearrangement uses TRBV20-1 and TRBJ2-2; 7 bases agree with TRBD1. The V and J ends lost 0 bases and 14 bases, in that order; junction bases with no gene match: 9. CDR3 length: 13 amino acids. From germline, CDR1 is DFQATT and CDR2 SNEGSKA (reference sequence). CDR3 residues: CSARDWDSLALFF. As DNA, the CDR3 is TGCAGTGCTAGAGACTGGGACAGCTTAGCCCTGTTTTTT.

The chain carries TRBV11-2 and TRBJ2-1, with 11 bases matching TRBD2. The CDR3 spans 15 residues. Germline assignment: CDR1 SGHAT and CDR2 FQNNGV. V lost 3 bases to trimming and J lost 6 bases; unmatched junction nucleotides: 4. The CDR3 here is CASSLIAGGGNEQFF. The CDR3 DNA follows: TGTGCCAGCAGCTTGATAGCGGGAGGGGGCAATGAGCAGTTCTTC.

Written as DNA, the CDR3 is TGCAGTGCTAGAGCGGGACTAGCGGGAGGAATTAGCACCGGGGAGCTGTTTTTT. This codes for CSARAGLAGGISTGELFF. The chain joins TRBV20-1 to TRBJ2-2; TRBD2 matches 15 bases. The V gene's germline CDR1 is DFQATT and CDR2 SNEGSKA (reference sequence). V shed 1 base, J shed 4 bases, and the junction held 7 bases outside the gene matches. This CDR3 is 18 amino acids long.

This clonotype was counted many times. The chain couples TRBV3-1 to TRBJ2-1; D is perhaps TRBD2 (6 bases). The germline V and J ends were trimmed by 5 bases and 6 bases, with 11 bases remaining between them. The CDR3 length is 13 residues. Germline lookup yields CDR1 LGHDT and CDR2 YNNKEL (reference sequence). The DNA for the CDR3 is TGTGCCAGCAGCTTCGACGGGAGCAATGAGCAGTTCTTC. This codes for CASSFDGSNEQFF.

The V gene is TRBV4-1, the J gene TRBJ1-5; TRBD1 matches at 8 bases. The CDR3 has 15 amino acids. Trimming cost V 3 bases and J 5 bases; bases outside gene matches: 6. Germline V lookup: CDR1 MGHRA, CDR2 YSYEKL. CDR3 region: CASSQEDRVDQPQHF. The CDR3 nucleotides read TGCGCCAGCAGCCAGGAGGACAGGGTCGATCAGCCCCAGCATTTT.

The chain recombines TRBV5-1 with TRBJ1-4; perhaps TRBD1 as D (6 bases). CDR3 length: 15 amino acids. CDR1 and CDR2 from the germline V gene are SGHRS and YFSETQ. The ends were cut back, 2 bases at V and 7 bases at J, with 15 bases in the middle. The CDR3 bases are TGCGCCAGCAGCTTTAATGGGGGCGGTCGTGAAAAACTGTTTTTT. This sequence encodes CASSFNGGGREKLFF.

This clonotype was seen at least ten times. This rearrangement joins TRBV12-3 or TRBV12-4 to TRBJ1-1; 8 bases are a match to TRBD1. The V segment lost 2 bases and the J segment 4 bases; nucleotides outside the gene matches: 6. This CDR3 is 15 amino acids long. The CDR3 here is CASSLWSGTGTEAFF. As DNA, the CDR3 is TGTGCCAGCAGTTTATGGTCAGGGACAGGCACTGAAGCTTTCTTT.

There are many counts of this clonotype. The chain uses TRBV27 and TRBJ2-5, with D possibly matching TRBD2 (7 bases). The CDR3 consists of 14 residues. Germline V CDR1 and CDR2: MNHEY, SMNVEV (reference sequence). Trimming took off 5 bases at V and 4 bases at J, with 14 bases between the two ends. CDR3 sequence reads: CASSRGLGGETQYF. In DNA form, the CDR3 reads TGTGCCAGCAGTAGAGGACTAGGGGGAGAGACCCAGTACTTC.